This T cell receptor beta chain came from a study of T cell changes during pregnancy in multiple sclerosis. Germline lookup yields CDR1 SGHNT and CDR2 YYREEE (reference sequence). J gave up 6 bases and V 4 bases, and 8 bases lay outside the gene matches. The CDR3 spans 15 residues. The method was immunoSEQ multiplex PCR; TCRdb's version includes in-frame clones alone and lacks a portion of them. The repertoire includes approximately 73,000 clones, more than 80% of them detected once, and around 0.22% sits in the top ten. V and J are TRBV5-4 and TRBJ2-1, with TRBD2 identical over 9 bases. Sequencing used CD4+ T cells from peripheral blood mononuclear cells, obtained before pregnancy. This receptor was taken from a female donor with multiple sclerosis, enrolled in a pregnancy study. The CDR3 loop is CASSPPSGVGNEQFF. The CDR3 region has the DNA TGTGCCAGCAGCCCGCCTAGCGGGGTTGGCAATGAGCAGTTCTTC.